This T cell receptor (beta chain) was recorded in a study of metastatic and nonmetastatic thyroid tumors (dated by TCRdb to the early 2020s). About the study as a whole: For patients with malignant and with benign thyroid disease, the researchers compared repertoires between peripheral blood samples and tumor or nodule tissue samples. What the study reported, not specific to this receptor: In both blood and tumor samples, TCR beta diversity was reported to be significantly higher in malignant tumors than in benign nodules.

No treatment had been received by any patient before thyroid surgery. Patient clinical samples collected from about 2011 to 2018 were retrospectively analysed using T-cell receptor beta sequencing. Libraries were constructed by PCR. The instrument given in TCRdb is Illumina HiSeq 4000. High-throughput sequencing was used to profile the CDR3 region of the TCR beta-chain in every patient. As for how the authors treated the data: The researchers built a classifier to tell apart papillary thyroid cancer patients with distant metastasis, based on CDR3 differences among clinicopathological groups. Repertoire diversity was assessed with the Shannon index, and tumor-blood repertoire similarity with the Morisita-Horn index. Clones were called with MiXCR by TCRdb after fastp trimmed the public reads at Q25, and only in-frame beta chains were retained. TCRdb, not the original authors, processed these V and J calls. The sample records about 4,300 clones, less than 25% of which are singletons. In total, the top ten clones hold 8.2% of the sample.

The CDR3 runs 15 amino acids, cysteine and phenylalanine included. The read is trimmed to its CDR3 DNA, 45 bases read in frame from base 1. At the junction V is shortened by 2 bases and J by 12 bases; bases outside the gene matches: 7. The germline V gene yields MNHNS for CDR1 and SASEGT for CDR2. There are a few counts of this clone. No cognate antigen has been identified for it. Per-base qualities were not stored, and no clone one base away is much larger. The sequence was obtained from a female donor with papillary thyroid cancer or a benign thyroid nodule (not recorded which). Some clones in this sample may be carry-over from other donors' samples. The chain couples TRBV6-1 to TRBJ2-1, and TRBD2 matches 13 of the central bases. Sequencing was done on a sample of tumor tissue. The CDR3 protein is CASSELLTSGRGQFF. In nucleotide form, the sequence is TGTGCCAGCAGTGAATTGTTAACTAGCGGGAGGGGGCAGTTCTTC.